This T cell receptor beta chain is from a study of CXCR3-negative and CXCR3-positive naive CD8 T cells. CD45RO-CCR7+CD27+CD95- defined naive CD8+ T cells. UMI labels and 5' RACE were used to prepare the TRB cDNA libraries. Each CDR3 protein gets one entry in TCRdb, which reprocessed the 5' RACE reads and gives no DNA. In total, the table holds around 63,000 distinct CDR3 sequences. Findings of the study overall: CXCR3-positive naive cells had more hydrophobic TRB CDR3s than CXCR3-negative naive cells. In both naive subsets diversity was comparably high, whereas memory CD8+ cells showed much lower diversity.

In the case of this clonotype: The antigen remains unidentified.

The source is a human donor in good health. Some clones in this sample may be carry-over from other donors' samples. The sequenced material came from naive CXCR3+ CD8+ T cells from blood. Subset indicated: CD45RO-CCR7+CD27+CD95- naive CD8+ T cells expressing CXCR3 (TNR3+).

This CDR3 is CASSFRLDNTGELFF. V usage is TRBV11-2 and J usage is TRBJ2-2; TCRdb's D gene call, TRBD2, goes unchecked for lack of DNA. The germline CDR1 and CDR2 sequences are SGHAT and FQNNGV. The CDR3 contains 15 residues. Based on the CDR3 plus reference TRBV11-2 and TRBJ2-2, the full variable domain is EAGVAQSPRYKIIEKRQSVAFWCNPISGHATLYWYQQILGQGPKLLIQFQNNGVVDDSQLPKDRFSAERLKGVDSTLKIQPAKLEDSAVYLCASSFRLDNTGELFFGEGSRLTVL.